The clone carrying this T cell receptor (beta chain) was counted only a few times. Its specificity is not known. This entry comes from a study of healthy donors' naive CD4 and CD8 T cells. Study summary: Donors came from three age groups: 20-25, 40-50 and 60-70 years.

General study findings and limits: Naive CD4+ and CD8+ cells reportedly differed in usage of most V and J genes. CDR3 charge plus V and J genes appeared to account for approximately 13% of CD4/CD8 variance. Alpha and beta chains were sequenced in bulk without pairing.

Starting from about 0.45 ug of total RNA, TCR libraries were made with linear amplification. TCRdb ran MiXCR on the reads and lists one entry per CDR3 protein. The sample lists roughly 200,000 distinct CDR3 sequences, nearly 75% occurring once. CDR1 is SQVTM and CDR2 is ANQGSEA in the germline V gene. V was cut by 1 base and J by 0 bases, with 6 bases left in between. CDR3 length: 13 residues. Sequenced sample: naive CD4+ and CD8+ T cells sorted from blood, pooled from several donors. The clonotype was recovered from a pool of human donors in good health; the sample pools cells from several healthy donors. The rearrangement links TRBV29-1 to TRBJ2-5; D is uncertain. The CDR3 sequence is CSVEVENQETQYF. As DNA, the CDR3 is TGCAGCGTTGAAGTGGAAAACCAAGAGACCCAGTACTTC.